These 16 T cell receptor beta chains came from one sample sequenced in a study of blood T cell repertoires in COVID-19. The method was immunoSEQ multiplex PCR; TCRdb's version includes in-frame clones alone and lacks a portion of them. The repertoire has 300,000 to 350,000 clones, around 90% of them found once; the top ten carry around 2.1%. The sample comprised peripheral blood. The receptors originated from a man aged 18-30 years with active or convalescent COVID-19.

The chain combines TRBV24-1 with TRBJ2-7; no definite D call. The CDR3 covers 14 residues. Between the trimmed V and J ends, which lost 3 bases and 2 bases, there was a span of 10 bases. Germline loops: CDR1 KGHDR, CDR2 SFDVKD. CDR3 sequence reads: CATSDPNTAYEQYF. In DNA form, the CDR3 reads TGTGCCACCAGTGATCCAAATACTGCCTACGAGCAGTACTTC.

This clone has just one count. Other DNA sequences in this specimen translate into the identical CDR3. The CDR3 region is CASSLPGQGAYEQYF. CDR3 bases: TGTGCCAGCAGCTTACCAGGACAGGGGGCCTACGAGCAGTACTTC. The genes are TRBV11-2 and TRBJ2-7, with 10 bases matching TRBD1. The germline V gene has CDR1 SGHAT and CDR2 FQNNGV. CDR3 size: 15 residues. The V gene end was trimmed by 2 bases and the J gene end by 2 bases; junction bases not matched to a gene: 3.

The CDR3 nucleotides are TGCGCCAGCAGCTTGGTGTCCGGGGAAAACACTGAAGCTTTCTTT. This translates into CASSLVSGENTEAFF. The V gene is TRBV5-1, the J gene TRBJ1-1; D unresolved. The germline V gene has CDR1 SGHRS and CDR2 YFSETQ. The CDR3 is 15 residues long. The germline V and J ends were trimmed by 0 bases and 2 bases, with 11 bases remaining between them. Full variable domain (missing parts from reference TRBV5-1 and TRBJ1-1): KAGVTQTPRYLIKTRGQQVTLSCSPISGHRSVSWYQQTPGQGLQFLFEYFSETQRNKGNFPGRFSGRQFSNSRSEMNVSTLELGDSALYLCASSLVSGENTEAFFGQGTRLTVV.

The chain has TRBV5-4 and TRBJ2-1; no clear D gene. The V end was cut by 6 bases, the J end by 3 bases, with 16 bases between. There are 15 residues in the CDR3. The germline V gene encodes CDR1 SGHNT and CDR2 YYREEE (reference sequence). The CDR3 DNA reads TGTGCCAGCACCCTCGAGACGACTCACTACAATGAGCAGTTCTTC. This sequence encodes CASTLETTHYNEQFF.

The rearrangement uses TRBV28 and TRBJ2-2, with a possible D match to TRBD1 (7 bases). V was trimmed by 5 bases and J by 3 bases, leaving 22 bases between them. Germline CDR1 reads MDHEN; CDR2 reads SYDVKM. This CDR3 is built from 18 residues. CDR3 in amino acids: CASSPPRQGGTDTGELFF. For the CDR3, the DNA is TGTGCCAGCAGTCCCCCACGACAGGGAGGTACGGACACCGGGGAGCTGTTTTTT.

The CDR3 protein is CASSLLGRGSYNEQFF. CDR3 nucleotide sequence: TGTGCCAGCAGTTTATTAGGCAGGGGTTCCTACAATGAGCAGTTCTTC. The rearrangement uses TRBV27 and TRBJ2-1; possible D gene TRBD1, 6 bases. The length of the CDR3 is 16 residues. Trimming shortened V by 1 base and J by 1 base, and 11 bases separated the two germline ends. Germline CDR1 is MNHEY and CDR2 is SMNVEV (reference sequence).

This chain links TRBV18 with TRBJ2-3; 10 bases line up with TRBD2. This CDR3 comprises 15 residues. The germline CDR1 and CDR2 sequences are KGHSH and LQKENI. J gave up 4 bases and V 5 bases, and 6 bases lay outside the gene matches. CDR3 residues: CASSASGSDPDTQYF. The CDR3 DNA is TGTGCCAGCTCAGCTAGCGGGAGTGACCCAGATACGCAGTATTTT.

This clone appeared a single time. The chain uses TRBV15 and TRBJ2-1; 7 bases match TRBD2. Germline V CDR1 and CDR2: LNHNV, YYDKDF (reference sequence). Losses at the gene ends were 3 bases for V and 0 bases for J; bases not matched to a gene: 5. The CDR3 totals 16 residues. The DNA of the CDR3 is TGTGCCACCAGCAGTGTTGGGAGGGGCTCCTACAATGAGCAGTTCTTC. This gives the protein CATSSVGRGSYNEQFF. Complete variable domain (other parts from reference TRBV15 and TRBJ2-1): DAMVIQNPRYQVTQFGKPVTLSCSQTLNHNVMYWYQQKSSQAPKLLFHYYDKDFNNEADTPDNFQSRRPNTSFCFLDIRSPGLGDTAMYLCATSSVGRGSYNEQFFGPGTRLTVL.

The gene calls are TRBV4-1 and TRBJ1-5, with 11 bases that match TRBD1. Germline-derived CDR1 and CDR2 are MGHRA and YSYEKL. Trimming removed 3 bases from V and 7 bases from J; junction bases left unmatched: 5. CDR3 length: 15 amino acids. CDR3 in amino acids: CASSQDRGLWQPQHF. The CDR3 bases are TGCGCCAGCAGCCAGGACAGGGGGCTGTGGCAGCCCCAGCATTTT.

This clone was seen only a few times. V is TRBV6-5 and J is TRBJ1-1; D is perhaps TRBD1 (5 bases). The CDR3 has 13 residues. The germline V gene has CDR1 MNHEY and CDR2 SVGAGI. The germline V and J ends were trimmed by 6 bases and 1 base, with 9 bases remaining between them. The CDR3 protein is CASRPTGNTEAFF. The CDR3 DNA reads TGTGCCAGCAGGCCTACAGGGAACACTGAAGCTTTCTTT.

The chain employs TRBV5-1 and TRBJ2-5; weak D call: TRBD2 (7 bases). Germline CDR1 SGHRS, CDR2 YFSETQ. The CDR3 is 13 amino acids. V shed 7 bases and J shed 4 bases, with 14 bases lying between them. The CDR3 is CASWEGVVETQYF. CDR3 sequence (DNA): TGCGCCAGCTGGGAGGGGGTCGTAGAGACCCAGTACTTC.

This sequence joins TRBV3-1 (or the pseudogene TRBV3-2) and TRBJ1-4; no firm D call. CDR1 is LGHDT and CDR2 is YNNKEL in the germline V gene (reference sequence). Trimming removed 3 bases from V and 8 bases from J, with 4 bases in between. This CDR3 spans 11 amino acids. In DNA form, the CDR3 reads TGTGCCAGCAGCCACGGGGAAAAACTGTTTTTT. Translation: CASSHGEKLFF.

The rearrangement joins TRBV10-3 to TRBJ1-4, with no clear D. The germline V gene has CDR1 ENHRY and CDR2 SYGVKD. Trimming took off 0 bases at V and 4 bases at J, with 9 bases between the two ends. CDR3 size: 15 residues. CDR3 DNA: TGTGCCATCAGTGAGTCGGGGAGTTTTAATGAAAAACTGTTTTTT. Translation gives CAISESGSFNEKLFF.

The CDR3 spells CASSDPGSHSVVNSYEQYF. The CDR3 DNA sequence: TGTGCCAGCAGTGACCCGGGGTCCCATTCGGTAGTGAACTCCTACGAGCAGTACTTC. J is TRBJ2-7 and V is TRBV6-4; possible D gene TRBD2, 5 bases. Trimming removed 2 bases at V and 0 bases at J, with 23 bases between. The CDR3 covers 19 residues. Germline V CDR1 and CDR2: MRHNA, SNTAGT.

There are a few counts of this clone. This chain joins TRBV11-2 and TRBJ1-1, with D tentatively TRBD1 (6 bases). The ends were cut back, 4 bases at V and 2 bases at J, with 11 bases in the middle. The CDR3 loop spans 14 amino acids. Germline lookup yields CDR1 SGHAT and CDR2 FQNNGV. The CDR3 region is CASSWEGGNTEAFF. CDR3 DNA: TGTGCCAGCAGCTGGGAGGGGGGAAACACTGAAGCTTTCTTT.

The V and J genes are TRBV18 and TRBJ2-5; D ambiguous. Germline V CDR1 and CDR2: KGHSH, LQKENI. Between the trimmed V and J ends, which lost 6 bases and 3 bases, there was a span of 5 bases. The CDR3 has 11 residues. The CDR3 DNA follows: TGTGCCAGCTCGCAGGAAGAGACCCAGTACTTC. Amino acids: CASSQEETQYF.